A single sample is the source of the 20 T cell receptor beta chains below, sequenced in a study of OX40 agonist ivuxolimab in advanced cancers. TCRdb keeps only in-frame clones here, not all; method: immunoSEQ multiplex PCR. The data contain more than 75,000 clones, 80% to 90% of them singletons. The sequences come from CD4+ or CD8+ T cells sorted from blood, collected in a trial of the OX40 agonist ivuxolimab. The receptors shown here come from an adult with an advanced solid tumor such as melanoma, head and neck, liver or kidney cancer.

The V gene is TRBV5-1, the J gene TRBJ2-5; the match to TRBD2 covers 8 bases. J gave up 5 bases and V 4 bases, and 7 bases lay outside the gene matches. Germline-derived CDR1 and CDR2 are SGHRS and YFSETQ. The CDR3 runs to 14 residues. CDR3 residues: CASSASGLGETQYF. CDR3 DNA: TGCGCCAGCAGCGCTAGCGGGTTAGGTGAGACCCAGTACTTC.

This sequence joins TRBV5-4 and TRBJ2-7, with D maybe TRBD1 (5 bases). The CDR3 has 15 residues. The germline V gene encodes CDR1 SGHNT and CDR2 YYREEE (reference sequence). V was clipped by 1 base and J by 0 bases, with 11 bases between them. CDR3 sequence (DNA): TGTGCCAGCAGCTTGACAGGCTCCAGCTCCTACGAGCAGTACTTC. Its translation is CASSLTGSSSYEQYF.

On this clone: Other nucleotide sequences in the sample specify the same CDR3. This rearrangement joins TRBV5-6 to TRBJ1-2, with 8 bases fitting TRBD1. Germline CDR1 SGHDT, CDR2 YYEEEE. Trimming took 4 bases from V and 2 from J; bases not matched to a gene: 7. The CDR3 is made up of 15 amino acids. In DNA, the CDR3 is TGTGCCAGCAGCCCTATCGGACAGGGAAACTATGGCTACACCTTC. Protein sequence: CASSPIGQGNYGYTF.

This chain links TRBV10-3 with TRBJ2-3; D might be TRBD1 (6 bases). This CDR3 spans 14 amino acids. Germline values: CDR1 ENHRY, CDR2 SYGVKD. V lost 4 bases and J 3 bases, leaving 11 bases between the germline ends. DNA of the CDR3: TGTGCCATCAGTGGGGAACAGGGTACAGATACGCAGTATTTT. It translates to CAISGEQGTDTQYF.

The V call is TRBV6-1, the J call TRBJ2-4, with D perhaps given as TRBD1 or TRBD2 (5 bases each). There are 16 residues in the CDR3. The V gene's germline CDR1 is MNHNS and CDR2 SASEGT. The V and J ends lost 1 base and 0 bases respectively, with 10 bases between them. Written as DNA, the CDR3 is TGTGCCAGCAGTGAAGGAGGGGCTAGAGCCAAAAACATTCAGTACTTC. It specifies CASSEGGARAKNIQYF.

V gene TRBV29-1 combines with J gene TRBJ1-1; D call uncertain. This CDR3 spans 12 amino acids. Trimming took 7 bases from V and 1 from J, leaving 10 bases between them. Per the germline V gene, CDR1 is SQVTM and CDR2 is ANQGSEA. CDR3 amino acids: CSGKVGNTEAFF. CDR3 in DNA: TGCAGCGGCAAGGTAGGGAACACTGAAGCTTTCTTT.

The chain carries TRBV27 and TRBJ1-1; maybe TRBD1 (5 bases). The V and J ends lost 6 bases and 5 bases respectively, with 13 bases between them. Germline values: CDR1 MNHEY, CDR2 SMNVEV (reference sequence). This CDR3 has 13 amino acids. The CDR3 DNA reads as TGTGCCAGCAGGGGCAGGGTGAGAACTGAAGCTTTCTTT. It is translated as CASRGRVRTEAFF.

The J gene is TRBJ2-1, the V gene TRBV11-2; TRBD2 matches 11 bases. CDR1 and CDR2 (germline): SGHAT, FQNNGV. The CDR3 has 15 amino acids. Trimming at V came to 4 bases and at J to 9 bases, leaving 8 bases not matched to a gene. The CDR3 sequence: CASSSTSGSNGEQFF. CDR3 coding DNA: TGTGCCAGCAGCTCTACTAGCGGGAGTAACGGTGAGCAGTTCTTC.

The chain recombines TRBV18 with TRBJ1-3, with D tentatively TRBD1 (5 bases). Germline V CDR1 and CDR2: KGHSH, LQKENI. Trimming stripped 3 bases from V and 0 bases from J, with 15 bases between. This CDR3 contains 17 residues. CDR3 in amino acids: CASSPPGGGNSGNTIYF. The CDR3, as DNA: TGTGCCAGCTCACCCCCCGGGGGGGGAAACTCTGGAAACACCATATATTTT.

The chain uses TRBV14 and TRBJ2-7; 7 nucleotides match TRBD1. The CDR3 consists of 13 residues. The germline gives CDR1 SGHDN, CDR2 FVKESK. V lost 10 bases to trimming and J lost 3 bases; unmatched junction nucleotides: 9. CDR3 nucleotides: TGTGCCACCCCAGGGGACAGCGTCTACGAGCAGTACTTC. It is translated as CATPGDSVYEQYF.

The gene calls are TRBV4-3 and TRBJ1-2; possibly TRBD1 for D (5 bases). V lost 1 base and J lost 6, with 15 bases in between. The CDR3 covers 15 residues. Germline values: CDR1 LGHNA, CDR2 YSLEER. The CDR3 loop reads CASSQVAGQLDGYTF. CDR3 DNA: TGCGCCAGCAGCCAAGTCGCCGGACAACTAGATGGCTACACCTTC.

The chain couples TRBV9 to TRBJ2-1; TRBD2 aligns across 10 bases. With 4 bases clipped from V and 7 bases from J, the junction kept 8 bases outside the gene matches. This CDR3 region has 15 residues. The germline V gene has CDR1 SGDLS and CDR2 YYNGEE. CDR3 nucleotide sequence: TGTGCCAGCAGCACCCACGGGACTAGCGATAATGAGCAGTTCTTC. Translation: CASSTHGTSDNEQFF.

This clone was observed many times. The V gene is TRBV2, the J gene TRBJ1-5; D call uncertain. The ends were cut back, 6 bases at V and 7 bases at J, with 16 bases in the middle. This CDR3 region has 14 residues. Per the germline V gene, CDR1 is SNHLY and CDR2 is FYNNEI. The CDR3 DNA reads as TGTGCCAGCAGATCCGCTGAAGAGAACCAGCCCCAGCATTTT. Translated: CASRSAEENQPQHF.

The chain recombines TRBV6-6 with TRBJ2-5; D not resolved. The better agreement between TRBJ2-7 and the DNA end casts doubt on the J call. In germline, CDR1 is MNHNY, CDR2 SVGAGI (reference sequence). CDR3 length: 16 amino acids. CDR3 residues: CASSYSPAQITYEQYF. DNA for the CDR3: TGTGCCAGCAGTTACTCCCCAGCGCAGATCACCTACGAGCAGTACTTC.

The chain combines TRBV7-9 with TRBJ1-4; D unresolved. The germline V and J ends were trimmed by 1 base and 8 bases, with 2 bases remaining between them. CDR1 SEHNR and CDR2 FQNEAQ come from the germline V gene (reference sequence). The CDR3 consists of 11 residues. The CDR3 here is CASSLDEKLFF. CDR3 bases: TGTGCCAGCAGCTTAGACGAAAAACTGTTTTTT. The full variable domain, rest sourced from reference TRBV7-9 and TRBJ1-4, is DTGVSQNPRHKITKRGQNVTFRCDPISEHNRLYWYRQTLGQGPEFLTYFQNEAQLEKSRLLSDRFSAERPKGSFSTLEIQRTEQGDSAMYLCASSLDEKLFFGSGTQLSVL.

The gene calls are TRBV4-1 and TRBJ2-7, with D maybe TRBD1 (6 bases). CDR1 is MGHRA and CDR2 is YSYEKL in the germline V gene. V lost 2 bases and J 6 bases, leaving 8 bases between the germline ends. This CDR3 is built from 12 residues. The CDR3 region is CASSQQGIEQYF. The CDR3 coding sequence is TGCGCCAGCAGCCAACAGGGGATCGAGCAGTACTTC.

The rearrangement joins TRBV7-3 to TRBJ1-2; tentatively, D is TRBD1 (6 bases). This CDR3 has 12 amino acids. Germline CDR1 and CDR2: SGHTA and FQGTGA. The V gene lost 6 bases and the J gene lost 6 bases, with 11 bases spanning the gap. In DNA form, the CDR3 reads TGTGCCAGCAGTCCCGGGACAAATGGCTACACCTTC. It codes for CASSPGTNGYTF.

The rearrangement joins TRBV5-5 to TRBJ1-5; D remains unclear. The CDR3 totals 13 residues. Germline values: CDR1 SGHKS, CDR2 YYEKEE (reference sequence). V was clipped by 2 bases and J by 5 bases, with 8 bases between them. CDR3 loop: CASSLSGDQPQHF. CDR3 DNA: TGTGCCAGCAGCTTATCCGGCGATCAGCCCCAGCATTTT.

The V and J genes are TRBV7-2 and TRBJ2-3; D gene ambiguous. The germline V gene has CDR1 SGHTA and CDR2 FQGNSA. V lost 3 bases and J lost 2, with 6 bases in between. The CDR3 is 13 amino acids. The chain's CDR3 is CASSFGNTDTQYF. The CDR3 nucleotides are TGTGCCAGCAGCTTTGGGAACACAGATACGCAGTATTTT. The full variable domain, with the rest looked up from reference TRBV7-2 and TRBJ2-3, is GAGVSQSPSNKVTEKGKDVELRCDPISGHTALYWYRQSLGQGLEFLIYFQGNSAPDKSGLPSDRFSAERTGGSVSTLTIQRTQQEDSAVYLCASSFGNTDTQYFGPGTRLTVL.

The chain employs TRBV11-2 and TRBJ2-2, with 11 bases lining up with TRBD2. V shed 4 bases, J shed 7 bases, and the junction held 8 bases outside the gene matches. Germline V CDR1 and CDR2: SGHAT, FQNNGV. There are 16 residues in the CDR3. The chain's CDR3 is CASSSTSGEVGGELFF. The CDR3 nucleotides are TGTGCCAGCAGCTCGACTAGCGGGGAGGTTGGCGGGGAGCTGTTTTTT.